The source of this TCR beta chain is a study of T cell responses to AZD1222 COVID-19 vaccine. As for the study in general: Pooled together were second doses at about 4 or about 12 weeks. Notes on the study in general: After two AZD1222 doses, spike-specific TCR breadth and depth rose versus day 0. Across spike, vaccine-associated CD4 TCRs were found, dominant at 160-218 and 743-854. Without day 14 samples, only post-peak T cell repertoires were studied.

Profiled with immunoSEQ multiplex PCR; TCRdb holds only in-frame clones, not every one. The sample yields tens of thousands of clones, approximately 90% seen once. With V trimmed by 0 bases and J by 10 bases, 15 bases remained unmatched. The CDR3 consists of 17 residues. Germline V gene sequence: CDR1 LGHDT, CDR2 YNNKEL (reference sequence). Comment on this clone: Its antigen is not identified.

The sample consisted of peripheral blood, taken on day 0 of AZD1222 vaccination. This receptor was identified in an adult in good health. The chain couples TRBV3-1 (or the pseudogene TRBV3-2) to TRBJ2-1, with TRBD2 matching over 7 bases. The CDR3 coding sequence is TGTGCCAGCAGCCAAGATGTATTTGGCGGGAGATTTAACGAGCAGTTCTTC. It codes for CASSQDVFGGRFNEQFF.